This entry lists 23 T cell receptor beta chains sequenced from one sample in a study of radiotherapy plus CTLA-4 blockade in lung cancer. TCRdb's table, derived via immunoSEQ multiplex PCR, lists solely in-frame clones and lacks some. This table holds about 49,000 clones, roughly 88% found once. Specimen: peripheral blood, collected from a patient treated with radiotherapy plus ipilimumab. The receptor source for this set is a human donor with non-small cell lung cancer whose response to radiotherapy plus ipilimumab could not be evaluated.

In its sample, this clone was seen a few times. The V call is TRBV5-6, the J call TRBJ2-2, with 7 bases matching TRBD1. From germline, CDR1 is SGHDT and CDR2 YYEEEE. The CDR3 sequence is 14 residues long. Trimming took 4 bases from V and 6 from J; bases not matched to a gene: 6. The CDR3 loop reads CASSPATGSGELFF. CDR3 bases: TGTGCCAGCAGCCCGGCGACAGGGTCCGGGGAGCTGTTTTTT.

This clone was seen more than once but under ten times. The V call is TRBV4-1, the J call TRBJ1-2; 8 bases match TRBD1. Germline-derived CDR1 and CDR2 are MGHRA and YSYEKL. CDR3 size: 17 residues. V lost 1 base to trimming and J lost 8 bases; unmatched junction nucleotides: 15. CDR3 sequence (DNA): TGCGCCAGCAGCCAAGGACGGACAGGGATCGGGTTTGGAGGCTACACCTTC. This gives the protein CASSQGRTGIGFGGYTF.

The rearrangement joins TRBV9 to TRBJ2-7; tentatively, D is TRBD1 (6 bases). The germline V and J ends were trimmed by 0 bases and 7 bases, with 17 bases remaining between them. CDR3 length: 15 amino acids. CDR1 and CDR2 from the germline V gene are SGDLS and YYNGEE. CDR3: CASSVGGQGKMEQYF. Here the CDR3 DNA reads TGTGCCAGCAGCGTAGGGGGGCAGGGTAAGATGGAGCAGTACTTC.

The V gene is TRBV11-3, the J gene TRBJ1-5, with unresolved D. Per germline, CDR1 SGHNT and CDR2 YENEEA. V was clipped by 4 bases and J by 1 base, with 8 bases between them. This CDR3 has 14 residues. CDR3 in amino acids: CASSYDNSNQPQHF. The CDR3 DNA is TGTGCCAGCAGCTACGACAACAGCAATCAGCCCCAGCATTTT.

V and J are TRBV9 and TRBJ2-7; D uncertain. The CDR3 totals 13 residues. Germline lookup yields CDR1 SGDLS and CDR2 YYNGEE. The V and J ends lost 4 bases and 0 bases respectively, with 8 bases between them. As DNA, the CDR3 is TGTGCCAGCAGCCTCGCCAGCTCCTACGAGCAGTACTTC. Protein product: CASSLASSYEQYF.

The J gene is TRBJ1-2, the V gene TRBV5-1, with 10 bases fitting TRBD1. Trimming removed 0 bases from V and 7 bases from J; junction bases left unmatched: 9. Germline loops: CDR1 SGHRS, CDR2 YFSETQ. There are 16 residues in the CDR3. CDR3 nucleotide sequence: TGCGCCAGCAGCTTGGACACGACAGGGGGCCGTGGTGGCTACACCTTC. Translating it yields CASSLDTTGGRGGYTF.

This rearrangement joins TRBV6-5 to TRBJ2-7; D unclear. Trimming took off 5 bases at V and 4 bases at J, with 6 bases between the two ends. CDR1 and CDR2 from the germline V gene are MNHEY and SVGAGI. The CDR3 extends over 11 amino acids. The CDR3 loop reads CASSLGYEQYF. In nucleotides, the CDR3 is TGTGCCAGCAGTCTCGGTTACGAGCAGTACTTC.

The chain recombines TRBV6-5 with TRBJ2-7; 9 bases are shared with TRBD2. The ends lost 5 bases at V and 5 bases at J; junction bases unmatched: 10. The CDR3 sequence is 15 residues long. Germline V gene lookup returns CDR1 MNHEY and CDR2 SVGAGI. The CDR3 reads CASSLHVSGSDEQYF. CDR3 DNA: TGTGCCAGCAGTCTTCACGTTAGCGGGAGCGACGAGCAGTACTTC.

This chain links TRBV5-1 with TRBJ1-2; 7 nucleotides match TRBD1. The CDR3 has 15 residues. V trimming: 4 bases; J trimming: 0 bases; junction bases outside the gene matches: 6. Germline values: CDR1 SGHRS, CDR2 YFSETQ. CDR3 sequence: CASSLTGASNYGYTF. CDR3 DNA sequence: TGCGCCAGCAGCCTCACAGGGGCCTCTAACTATGGCTACACCTTC.

This sequence joins TRBV4-1 and TRBJ1-2; weak D call: TRBD1 (6 bases). This CDR3 comprises 14 residues. V lost 0 bases, J lost 5 bases, and 10 bases lay in between. Per the germline V gene, CDR1 is MGHRA and CDR2 is YSYEKL. This CDR3 reads CASSQERGGYGYTF. CDR3 DNA: TGCGCCAGCAGCCAAGAGAGGGGGGGGTATGGCTACACCTTC.

V is TRBV28 and J is TRBJ2-7; D possibly corresponds to TRBD2 (7 bases). The CDR3 contains 15 residues. V was clipped by 3 bases and J by 2 bases, with 14 bases between them. Germline loops: CDR1 MDHEN, CDR2 SYDVKM. CDR3 sequence reads: CASSFGGGRTYEQYF. CDR3 DNA sequence: TGTGCCAGCAGTTTTGGCGGGGGCCGGACCTACGAGCAGTACTTC.

The V gene is TRBV12-5, the J gene TRBJ1-1, with a tentative D call TRBD1 (6 bases). V shed 3 bases and J shed 11 bases, with 10 bases lying between them. This CDR3 has 11 amino acids. Per germline, CDR1 LGHNT and CDR2 FRNRAP. For the CDR3, the DNA is TGTGCTAGTGGTTTCAATCAGGGGGCTTTCTTT. Translation: CASGFNQGAFF.

The chain has TRBV27 and TRBJ1-2, with no clear D. The CDR3 consists of 13 residues. V was shortened by 4 bases and J by 2 bases, with 8 bases between the two germline ends. Germline V gives CDR1 MNHEY, CDR2 SMNVEV (reference sequence). CDR3 region: CASSYSTNYGYTF. CDR3 DNA: TGTGCCAGCAGTTATAGCACGAACTATGGCTACACCTTC.

The genes are TRBV30 and TRBJ2-3; 12 nucleotides agree with TRBD2. The CDR3 is made up of 13 amino acids. CDR1 and CDR2 from the germline V gene are GTSNPN and SVGIG (reference sequence). J was trimmed by 2 bases and V by 8 bases; bases with no gene match: 2. CDR3 sequence: CATSGRSTDTQYF. CDR3 nucleotide sequence: TGTGCCACTAGCGGGAGGTCCACAGATACGCAGTATTTT.

The chain joins TRBV7-9 to TRBJ2-3, with TRBD2 matching over 7 bases. Germline V gene data show CDR1 as SEHNR and CDR2 as FQNEAQ (reference sequence). The CDR3 length is 15 residues. With V trimmed by 4 bases and J by 4 bases, 8 bases remained unmatched. CDR3 DNA: TGTGCCAGCAGCTGGGAGGGCGGGCGCTCAGATACGCAGTATTTT. Translating gives CASSWEGGRSDTQYF.

This chain joins TRBV6-5 and TRBJ1-4; 7 nucleotides line up with TRBD1. Per the germline V gene, CDR1 is MNHEY and CDR2 is SVGAGI. The CDR3 is 14 residues long. V shed 2 bases, J shed 7 bases, and the junction held 4 bases outside the gene matches. The CDR3 DNA sequence: TGTGCCAGCAGTTACAGGGGGCAATTTGAAAAACTGTTTTTT. This encodes CASSYRGQFEKLFF.

Only a few counts were recorded for this clone. The chain recombines TRBV5-1 with TRBJ2-7; tentative D call: TRBD1 (6 bases). Trimming left V 4 bases short and J 7 bases short, with 15 bases between. The CDR3 loop spans 13 amino acids. Germline V lookup: CDR1 SGHRS, CDR2 YFSETQ. CDR3 residues: CASSHPGQGEQYF. CDR3 bases: TGCGCCAGCAGCCATCCGGGCCAGGGGGAGCAGTACTTC. Full variable domain (remainder filled in from reference TRBV5-1 and TRBJ2-7): KAGVTQTPRYLIKTRGQQVTLSCSPISGHRSVSWYQQTPGQGLQFLFEYFSETQRNKGNFPGRFSGRQFSNSRSEMNVSTLELGDSALYLCASSHPGQGEQYFGPGTRLTVT.

This clone was detected once. V usage is TRBV2 and J usage is TRBJ2-1; possible D gene TRBD1, 5 bases. Germline CDR1 and CDR2: SNHLY and FYNNEI. This CDR3 region has 13 residues. Trimming took 2 bases from V and 10 from J, leaving 12 bases between them. The CDR3 is CASSEQGGGEQFF. The CDR3 DNA is TGTGCCAGCAGTGAACAGGGTGGCGGCGAGCAGTTCTTC.

The genes are TRBV11-2 and TRBJ2-7; 10 positions match TRBD2. The length of the CDR3 is 13 residues. The germline V gene has CDR1 SGHAT and CDR2 FQNNGV. J was trimmed by 5 bases and V by 6 bases; bases with no gene match: 4. The CDR3 DNA is TGTGCCAGCAGTCAGCGGGAGGGCGACGAGCAGTACTTC. Amino acids: CASSQREGDEQYF.

J is TRBJ1-5 and V is TRBV2; D gene unclear. The germline V gene encodes CDR1 SNHLY and CDR2 FYNNEI. The CDR3 is 15 amino acids. V was shortened by 8 bases and J by 5 bases, with 19 bases between the two germline ends. In DNA, the CDR3 is TGTGCCAGCGGCCGGGGATTAGGGATGGATCAGCCCCAGCATTTT. The encoded protein is CASGRGLGMDQPQHF.

The chain uses TRBV4-1 and TRBJ2-5; 13 bases line up with TRBD2. Trimming at V came to 4 bases and at J to 1 base, leaving 0 bases not matched to a gene. CDR1 MGHRA and CDR2 YSYEKL come from the germline V gene. The CDR3 has 15 amino acids. CDR3 nucleotides: TGCGCCAGCAGCCGACTAGCGGGGGGCCAAGAGACCCAGTACTTC. This encodes CASSRLAGGQETQYF.

The rearrangement joins TRBV5-6 to TRBJ2-1; 11 nucleotides line up with TRBD2. Germline V gene lookup returns CDR1 SGHDT and CDR2 YYEEEE. CDR3 size: 15 residues. The ends lost 1 base at V and 5 bases at J; junction bases unmatched: 2. The CDR3 is CASSLMTSGNNEQFF. CDR3 DNA: TGTGCCAGCAGCTTGATGACTAGCGGGAACAATGAGCAGTTCTTC. Complete variable domain (other parts from reference TRBV5-6 and TRBJ2-1): DAGVTQSPTHLIKTRGQQVTLRCSPKSGHDTVSWYQQALGQGPQFIFQYYEEEERQRGNFPDRFSGHQFPNYSSELNVNALLLGDSALYLCASSLMTSGNNEQFFGPGTRLTVL.

The chain recombines TRBV29-1 with TRBJ2-3; TRBD2 matches 10 bases. The CDR3 extends over 15 amino acids. Per the germline V gene, CDR1 is SQVTM and CDR2 is ANQGSEA. The J segment lost 3 bases and the V segment lost 3 bases, leaving 6 bases of the junction unmatched. This CDR3 is CSVDQLAGWTDTQYF. The CDR3 coding sequence is TGCAGCGTTGATCAACTAGCGGGGTGGACAGATACGCAGTATTTT.